This entry is about one T cell receptor beta chain. The data are from a study of blood T cell repertoires in COVID-19. TCRdb's table, derived via immunoSEQ multiplex PCR, lists solely in-frame clones and lacks some. The top ten hold less than 3.5% of the sample, which has a few hundred thousand clones, about nine tenths seen once. Trimming shortened V by 3 bases and J by 0 bases, and 13 bases separated the two germline ends. The CDR3 length is 16 residues. Germline V gene lookup returns CDR1 SGHNT and CDR2 YYREEE (reference sequence). The sequenced sample consisted of PBMCs or T cells enriched from blood (not recorded which). This receptor was identified in a woman between 50 and 59 years old who had been exposed to COVID-19. The rearrangement uses TRBV5-4 and TRBJ1-3; D call uncertain. CDR3 amino acids: CASSSWTDFSGNTIYF. CDR3 sequence (DNA): TGTGCCAGCAGCTCCTGGACGGACTTCTCTGGAAACACCATATATTTT. The variable domain in full, completed from reference TRBV5-4 and TRBJ1-3, reads ETGVTQSPTHLIKTRGQQVTLRCSSQSGHNTVSWYQQALGQGPQFIFQYYREEENGRGNFPPRFSGLQFPNYSSELNVNALELDDSALYLCASSSWTDFSGNTIYFGEGSWLTVV.